This TCR beta chain was sequenced for a study of blood T cell repertoires in COVID-19. The overall study: Samples taken during acute and convalescent COVID-19 were collected in the United States, Italy and Spain. PBMCs, B-cell-depleted T cells, or T cells were the source of the cDNA or gDNA that made up the material.

In the original analysis: Reference gene primer amplification gave estimated nucleated cell counts. Sequencing used immunoSEQ multiplex PCR; TCRdb keeps in-frame clones, though not all of them. V, J and clone size are those of that table, while D and trimming were read from the DNA. The sample yields about 150,000 clones, 80% seen once. The CDR3 is 15 amino acids. V was pared by 6 bases and J by 5 bases, with 19 bases between. CDR1 is LGHNA and CDR2 is YSLEER in the germline V gene. The chain has TRBV4-3 and TRBJ2-5; tentatively, D is TRBD2 (5 bases). Source material: peripheral blood. The receptor was isolated from a man in his fifties or sixties with acute or convalescent COVID-19. This CDR3 reads CASSPGLTGSETQYF. CDR3 in DNA: TGCGCCAGCAGTCCTGGACTCACCGGGTCGGAGACCCAGTACTTC.